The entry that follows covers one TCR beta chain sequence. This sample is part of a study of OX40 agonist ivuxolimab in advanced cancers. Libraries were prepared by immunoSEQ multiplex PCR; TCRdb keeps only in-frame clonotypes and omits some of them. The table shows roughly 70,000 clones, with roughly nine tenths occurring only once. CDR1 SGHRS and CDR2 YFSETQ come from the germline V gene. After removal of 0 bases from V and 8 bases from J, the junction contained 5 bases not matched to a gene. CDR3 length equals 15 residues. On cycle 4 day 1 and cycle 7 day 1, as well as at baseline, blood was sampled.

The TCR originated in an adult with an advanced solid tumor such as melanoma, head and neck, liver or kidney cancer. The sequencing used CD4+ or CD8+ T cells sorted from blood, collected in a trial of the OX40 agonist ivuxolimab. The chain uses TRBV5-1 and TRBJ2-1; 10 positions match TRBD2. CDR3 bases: TGCGCCAGCAGCTTGGCTAGCGGGAGTGAGGATGAGCAGTTCTTC. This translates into CASSLASGSEDEQFF.